The next 12 T cell receptor beta chains were all read from a single sample in a study of PD-1 blockade in classical Hodgkin lymphoma. Time point indicated: cycle 4 day 1 (C4D1), after 5 to 7 weeks of nivolumab. All the patients suffered relapse after autologous stem cell transplantation, and brentuximab vedotin exposure differed. Profiling relied on immunoSEQ multiplex PCR, and the TCRdb table lists in-frame clones only, not all of them. The data hold almost 20,000 clones, with 76% observed a single time. The sequenced sample was peripheral blood mononuclear cells (PBMCs), obtained before the fourth cycle of nivolumab. The origin of the receptors is a human donor with classical Hodgkin lymphoma.

This chain uses TRBV30 with TRBJ2-1; D not resolved. The germline CDR1 and CDR2 sequences are GTSNPN and SVGIG (reference sequence). The V gene lost 2 bases and the J gene lost 1 base, with 9 bases spanning the gap. The CDR3 is made up of 14 amino acids. As DNA, the CDR3 is TGTGCCTGGAGTCTGACTCGTTCCTACAATGAGCAGTTCTTC. Its translation is CAWSLTRSYNEQFF.

This clone was detected only once. The V and J genes are TRBV18 and TRBJ2-4; no clear D. CDR3 length: 12 residues. Trimming left V 5 bases short and J 9 bases short, with 11 bases between. In germline, CDR1 is KGHSH, CDR2 LQKENI. The CDR3 nucleotides are TGTGCCAGCTCATTCGCAGACGGCATTCAGTACTTC. This encodes CASSFADGIQYF.

The chain employs TRBV4-1 and TRBJ2-3, with 11 nucleotides matching TRBD2. CDR1 is MGHRA and CDR2 is YSYEKL in the germline V gene. V shed 6 bases, J shed 6 bases, and the junction held 8 bases outside the gene matches. This CDR3 comprises 15 residues. The CDR3 reads CASSRTSGRSDTQYF. The CDR3 DNA reads TGCGCCAGCAGTCGTACTAGCGGGAGAAGTGATACGCAGTATTTT.

This rearrangement joins TRBV11-3 to TRBJ2-7; a possible D gene is TRBD1 (5 bases). There are 13 residues in the CDR3. The germline V gene has CDR1 SGHNT and CDR2 YENEEA. V shed 5 bases and J shed 3 bases, with 11 bases lying between them. DNA of the CDR3: TGTGCCAGCAGCACCCGACAGTTCTACGAGCAGTACTTC. Protein sequence: CASSTRQFYEQYF.

CDR3 DNA: TGCAGCGTTGCAGGGGTGGGCAATCAGCCCCAGCATTTT. As protein: CSVAGVGNQPQHF. The chain links TRBV29-1 to TRBJ1-5, with D perhaps matching TRBD1 (6 bases). Trimming took 4 bases from V and 2 from J, leaving 9 bases between them. From germline, CDR1 is SQVTM and CDR2 ANQGSEA. This CDR3 has 13 amino acids.

This sequence joins TRBV6-5 and TRBJ2-2; D is perhaps TRBD1 (5 bases). Trimming left V 10 bases short and J 1 base short, with 10 bases between. Germline assignment: CDR1 MNHEY and CDR2 SVGAGI. The CDR3 has 13 amino acids. CDR3 sequence (DNA): TGTGCCACGTTGGGGCAGAACACCGGGGAGCTGTTTTTT. Its protein is CATLGQNTGELFF.

This chain's CDR3 is CASSVQQLEAFF. Here the CDR3 DNA reads TGTGCCAGCAGCGTTCAACAGCTTGAAGCTTTCTTT. The chain recombines TRBV6-1 with TRBJ1-1; no definite D call. Looked up from germline, CDR1 is MNHNS and CDR2 is SASEGT. V lost 6 bases, J lost 7 bases, and 12 bases lay in between. The CDR3 covers 12 residues.

This chain connects TRBV19 to TRBJ2-7; D remains unclear. This CDR3 is built from 10 residues. Trimming took 7 bases from V and 7 from J, leaving 8 bases between them. CDR1 LNHDA and CDR2 SQIVND come from the germline V gene (reference sequence). In DNA, the CDR3 is TGTGCCAGTAAAACGCGGGAGCAGTACTTC. Protein product: CASKTREQYF.

The genes are TRBV7-9 and TRBJ2-4, with D perhaps being TRBD1 or TRBD2 (5 bases each). This CDR3 spans 16 amino acids. Trimming removed 3 bases at V and 0 bases at J, with 12 bases between. Germline V lookup: CDR1 SEHNR, CDR2 FQNEAQ (reference sequence). For the CDR3, the DNA is TGTGCCAGCAGCTTGGGACCCCTAATAGCCAAAAACATTCAGTACTTC. It translates to CASSLGPLIAKNIQYF.

This clone was observed a few times. The rearrangement links TRBV5-1 to TRBJ2-2; 10 bases fit TRBD1. CDR3 length equals 15 residues. Looked up from germline, CDR1 is SGHRS and CDR2 is YFSETQ. The V segment lost 3 bases and the J segment 6 bases; nucleotides outside the gene matches: 5. The CDR3 loop reads CASSWTGGSPGELFF. CDR3 sequence (DNA): TGCGCCAGCAGCTGGACAGGGGGAAGTCCCGGGGAGCTGTTTTTT.

V usage is TRBV18 and J usage is TRBJ1-2; D is perhaps TRBD1 (5 bases). This CDR3 spans 15 amino acids. Germline assignment: CDR1 KGHSH and CDR2 LQKENI. V was cut by 2 bases and J by 0 bases, with 10 bases left in between. For the CDR3, the DNA is TGTGCCAGCTCACCATTACAGGACCCTAACTATGGCTACACCTTC. Residues: CASSPLQDPNYGYTF.

This chain joins TRBV30 and TRBJ1-1; weak D call: TRBD1 (6 bases). This CDR3 region has 13 residues. V was pared by 5 bases and J by 3 bases, with 13 bases between. Germline CDR1 reads GTSNPN; CDR2 reads SVGIG (reference sequence). The CDR3 protein is CAWSGRGDTEAFF. Here the CDR3 DNA reads TGTGCCTGGTCAGGTAGGGGGGACACTGAAGCTTTCTTT.